These 5 T cell receptor beta chains share one sample of origin, sequenced in a study of OX40 agonist ivuxolimab in advanced cancers. Profiling relied on immunoSEQ multiplex PCR, and the TCRdb table lists in-frame clones only, not all of them. The table shows roughly 68,000 clones, with roughly 82% occurring only once. The sample in question was CD4+ or CD8+ T cells sorted from blood, obtained in a trial of the OX40 agonist ivuxolimab. Receptors originate from an adult with an advanced solid tumor such as melanoma, head and neck, liver or kidney cancer.

The rearrangement uses TRBV5-6 and TRBJ1-3; D is undetermined. Between the trimmed V and J ends, which lost 0 bases and 2 bases, there was a span of 12 bases. The CDR3 totals 16 residues. CDR1 is SGHDT and CDR2 is YYEEEE in the germline V gene. The CDR3 nucleotides read TGTGCCAGCAGCTTGGGTACGGGAACGCCTGGAAACACCATATATTTT. This sequence encodes CASSLGTGTPGNTIYF. Combining the CDR3 with reference TRBV5-6 and TRBJ1-3 gives the whole variable domain DAGVTQSPTHLIKTRGQQVTLRCSPKSGHDTVSWYQQALGQGPQFIFQYYEEEERQRGNFPDRFSGHQFPNYSSELNVNALLLGDSALYLCASSLGTGTPGNTIYFGEGSWLTVV.

V gene TRBV28 combines with J gene TRBJ1-1; D is undetermined. CDR1 is MDHEN, CDR2 SYDVKM, per germline. Trimming took off 6 bases at V and 1 base at J, with 9 bases between the two ends. The CDR3 sequence is 13 residues long. CDR3 DNA sequence: TGTGCCAGCAGCCAACGAAGGAACACTGAAGCTTTCTTT. This encodes CASSQRRNTEAFF.

This clone has a single count. This chain connects TRBV6-1 to TRBJ1-2; no clear D gene. The germline CDR1 and CDR2 sequences are MNHNS and SASEGT. V shed 5 bases and J shed 0 bases, with 10 bases lying between them. CDR3 size: 14 residues. The CDR3 spells CASSPGVANYGYTF. In DNA form, the CDR3 reads TGTGCCAGCAGTCCTGGTGTAGCTAACTATGGCTACACCTTC.

This clone has only a few counts. J is TRBJ1-4 and V is TRBV2, with TRBD1 identical over 7 bases. CDR1 and CDR2 from the germline V gene are SNHLY and FYNNEI. This CDR3 contains 14 residues. The trim removed 6 bases at V and 7 bases at J, leaving 8 bases unmatched. The CDR3 nucleotides are TGTGCCAGCAGCCTTGACAGGGAGGGTGAAAAACTGTTTTTT. This sequence encodes CASSLDREGEKLFF.

The sample holds many counts of this clone. This rearrangement joins TRBV25-1 to TRBJ2-7; D remains unclear. Germline V lookup: CDR1 MGHDK, CDR2 SYGVNS. V lost 2 bases, J lost 3 bases, and 8 bases lay in between. This CDR3 has 13 residues. CDR3 DNA: TGTGCCAGCAGTGAAACGTTTATCTACGAGCAGTACTTC. It translates to CASSETFIYEQYF.